The 27 T cell receptor beta chains listed next were all sequenced from one sample in a study of cytomegalovirus exposure and HLA in healthy donors. The PCR ran on 60 Vbeta and 13 Jbeta primers. Some clones are missing from TCRdb's copy, which holds only in-frame ones; the method was immunoSEQ multiplex PCR. The sample carries roughly 120,000 clones, about 78% recorded once. Material: PBMCs. All receptors come from a young woman in good health and CMV-seropositive.

The chain employs TRBV5-5 and TRBJ1-2; D ambiguous. Germline CDR1 reads SGHKS; CDR2 reads YYEKEE (reference sequence). This CDR3 has 14 residues. Trimming took 0 bases from V and 2 from J, leaving 8 bases between them. DNA of the CDR3: TGTGCCAGCAGCTTGGATCCGGGGAACTATGGCTACACCTTC. Translation: CASSLDPGNYGYTF.

The chain recombines TRBV2 with TRBJ1-2, with D unresolved. The CDR3 is 16 amino acids. Trimming took 2 bases from V and 5 from J, leaving 18 bases between them. Germline CDR1 reads SNHLY; CDR2 reads FYNNEI. The CDR3 bases are TGTGCCAGCAGTGAACAGGTTGGCTGGGCAGGATATGGCTACACCTTC. Its protein is CASSEQVGWAGYGYTF.

J is TRBJ2-7 and V is TRBV5-1; D might be TRBD1 (6 bases). CDR3 length: 14 residues. V was trimmed by 2 bases and J by 3 bases, leaving 12 bases between them. Per the germline V gene, CDR1 is SGHRS and CDR2 is YFSETQ. CDR3 bases: TGCGCCAGCAGCTTAAACCCGGACAGCTACGAGCAGTACTTC. Translation gives CASSLNPDSYEQYF.

The V call is TRBV5-1, the J call TRBJ2-2; TRBD2 might be the D (6 bases). CDR3 size: 18 residues. Germline loops: CDR1 SGHRS, CDR2 YFSETQ. The V gene lost 4 bases and the J gene lost 4 bases, with 23 bases spanning the gap. The CDR3 region has the DNA TGCGCCAGCAGCGGGACCGCGGGGCAGGGTGGTATCACCGGGGAGCTGTTTTTT. Encoded protein: CASSGTAGQGGITGELFF. The full variable domain, its missing parts supplied by reference TRBV5-1 and TRBJ2-2, is KAGVTQTPRYLIKTRGQQVTLSCSPISGHRSVSWYQQTPGQGLQFLFEYFSETQRNKGNFPGRFSGRQFSNSRSEMNVSTLELGDSALYLCASSGTAGQGGITGELFFGEGSRLTVL.

The chain links TRBV7-8 to TRBJ1-5, with 8 nucleotides matching TRBD1. J gave up 2 bases and V 1 base, and 1 base lay outside the gene matches. This CDR3 has 15 residues. Germline V gives CDR1 SGHVS, CDR2 FQNEAQ. CDR3 residues: CASSLETGGNQPQHF. In DNA, the CDR3 is TGTGCCAGCAGCTTAGAGACAGGGGGCAATCAGCCCCAGCATTTT.

This clone was recorded once. V usage is TRBV5-4 and J usage is TRBJ2-3; tentatively, D is TRBD1 (6 bases). Trimming cost V 3 bases and J 1 base, with 15 bases left between them. The CDR3 is made up of 16 amino acids. Looked up from germline, CDR1 is SGHNT and CDR2 is YYREEE (reference sequence). The CDR3: CASSSGQSGRTDTQYF. The CDR3 DNA is TGTGCCAGCAGCTCAGGACAGTCGGGCCGCACAGATACGCAGTATTTT.

The V call is TRBV11-3, the J call TRBJ2-7, with D unresolved. The germline gives CDR1 SGHNT, CDR2 YENEEA. V lost 5 bases, J lost 3 bases, and 8 bases lay in between. The CDR3 consists of 12 residues. CDR3 nucleotide sequence: TGTGCCAGCAGCAATGACAACTACGAGCAGTACTTC. Its translation: CASSNDNYEQYF.

V gene TRBV5-1 combines with J gene TRBJ1-1; 7 bases align to TRBD1. The CDR3 consists of 16 residues. CDR1 and CDR2 from the germline V gene are SGHRS and YFSETQ. The V and J ends lost 3 bases and 0 bases, in that order; junction bases with no gene match: 8. The CDR3 nucleotides read TGCGCCAGCAGCTCACGGGGACAGAACTTGAACACTGAAGCTTTCTTT. The encoded protein is CASSSRGQNLNTEAFF.

The chain links TRBV10-3 to TRBJ1-2; 8 bases line up with TRBD1. The J segment lost 4 bases and the V segment lost 4 bases, leaving 8 bases of the junction unmatched. Looked up from germline, CDR1 is ENHRY and CDR2 is SYGVKD. The CDR3 is made up of 15 amino acids. The CDR3 DNA reads TGTGCCATCAGTGCCCAACAGGGGGGCGGCTATGGCTACACCTTC. Translating gives CAISAQQGGGYGYTF.

This clone was detected only a few times. The chain uses TRBV6-5 and TRBJ1-1, with D perhaps matching TRBD1 (5 bases). This CDR3 is built from 13 residues. Trimming pared 6 bases from V and 4 bases from J, leaving 12 bases between. Per the germline V gene, CDR1 is MNHEY and CDR2 is SVGAGI. As DNA, the CDR3 is TGTGCCAGCAGCCGTGCTGGGGCCACTGAAGCTTTCTTT. Residues: CASSRAGATEAFF.

The V gene is TRBV5-6, the J gene TRBJ2-7; D is perhaps TRBD2 (7 bases). Germline assignment: CDR1 SGHDT and CDR2 YYEEEE. The CDR3 extends over 13 amino acids. V lost 4 bases, J lost 5 bases, and 13 bases lay in between. The CDR3 nucleotides are TGTGCCAGCAGCCGAACGGGGGGCCACGAGCAGTACTTC. Protein sequence: CASSRTGGHEQYF.

The rearrangement uses TRBV29-1 and TRBJ2-1; 8 positions match TRBD1. The CDR3 loop spans 14 amino acids. V shed 3 bases and J 9 bases; nucleotides not matched to a gene: 10. Germline V lookup: CDR1 SQVTM, CDR2 ANQGSEA. Here the CDR3 DNA reads TGCAGCGTTGATATTCTGCAGGGGGCGATTGAGCAGTTCTTC. Translation gives CSVDILQGAIEQFF.

The rearrangement joins TRBV10-3 to TRBJ1-5; D possibly corresponds to TRBD1 (6 bases). V was trimmed by 3 bases and J by 8 bases, leaving 20 bases between them. The germline V gene encodes CDR1 ENHRY and CDR2 SYGVKD. The CDR3 covers 16 residues. CDR3: CAISESYSQGNEPQHF. For the CDR3, the DNA is TGTGCCATCAGTGAATCGTACTCACAGGGTAACGAGCCCCAGCATTTT.

V usage is TRBV7-6 and J usage is TRBJ2-5, with 8 bases matching TRBD2. TRBJ2-7 explains the end of the DNA better; the J call may be wrong. The CDR3 contains 15 residues. Germline CDR1 reads SGHVS; CDR2 reads FNYEAQ. Here the CDR3 DNA reads TGTGCCAGCAGCTTGGGTAGCGGGGCCTCCTACGAGCAGTACTTC. It specifies CASSLGSGASYEQYF.

This clone was observed a single time. V gene TRBV2 combines with J gene TRBJ1-2, with unresolved D. V lost 3 bases and J lost 2, with 7 bases in between. Germline CDR1 SNHLY, CDR2 FYNNEI. This CDR3 contains 13 residues. The CDR3 coding sequence is TGTGCCAGCAGTGATTACAGCAACTATGGCTACACCTTC. Encoded protein: CASSDYSNYGYTF. The complete variable domain, with remaining parts taken from reference TRBV2 and TRBJ1-2, reads EPEVTQTPSHQVTQMGQEVILRCVPISNHLYFYWYRQILGQKVEFLVSFYNNEISEKSEIFDDQFSVERPDGSNFTLKIRSTKLEDSAMYFCASSDYSNYGYTFGSGTRLTVV.

The chain has TRBV11-3 and TRBJ2-3; 8 bases align to TRBD1. V lost 5 bases to trimming and J lost 4 bases; unmatched junction nucleotides: 14. Germline loops: CDR1 SGHNT, CDR2 YENEEA. The CDR3 is 17 amino acids. DNA for the CDR3: TGTGCCAGCAGCCCAAAAAATCCGGGACAGGTGGCAGATACGCAGTATTTT. Translation: CASSPKNPGQVADTQYF.

The chain couples TRBV5-8 to TRBJ2-3, with TRBD2 matching over 16 bases. Germline assignment: CDR1 SGHTS and CDR2 YDEGEE. V shed 4 bases and J 4 bases; nucleotides not matched to a gene: 3. This CDR3 has 16 residues. The CDR3 sequence: CASSPGLAGGPDTQYF. The CDR3 DNA reads as TGTGCCAGCAGCCCGGGACTAGCGGGAGGGCCAGATACGCAGTATTTT.

The chain carries TRBV7-3 and TRBJ2-3, with a weak D call TRBD2 (6 bases). V was trimmed by 4 bases and J by 2 bases, leaving 10 bases between them. CDR3 size: 14 residues. Germline V gene data show CDR1 as SGHTA and CDR2 as FQGTGA. Written as DNA, the CDR3 is TGTGCCAGCAGCTGGAGGGCAGTCACAGATACGCAGTATTTT. The encoded protein is CASSWRAVTDTQYF.

The gene calls are TRBV29-1 and TRBJ1-1; 8 bases match TRBD1. Germline trimming cut 1 base from V and 3 bases from J; bases unmatched to any gene: 4. CDR3 length: 14 amino acids. The germline CDR1 and CDR2 sequences are SQVTM and ANQGSEA. CDR3 protein: CSVEGTGTDTEAFF. CDR3 nucleotides: TGCAGCGTTGAAGGGACAGGGACGGACACTGAAGCTTTCTTT.

The rearrangement uses TRBV4-1 and TRBJ1-1; D remains unclear. Looked up from germline, CDR1 is MGHRA and CDR2 is YSYEKL. The CDR3 consists of 14 residues. Trimming took 3 bases from V and 0 from J, leaving 8 bases between them. The DNA for the CDR3 is TGCGCCAGCAGCCACCTGGAGGTGAACACTGAAGCTTTCTTT. Translation gives CASSHLEVNTEAFF.

The chain links TRBV15 to TRBJ2-3; 12 positions agree with TRBD2. Trimming cost V 1 base and J 6 bases; bases outside gene matches: 5. Germline V CDR1 and CDR2: LNHNV, YYDKDF (reference sequence). CDR3 size: 16 residues. The CDR3 DNA reads TGTGCCACCAGCAGAGCTAGCGGGGGGGCCCTCGATACGCAGTATTTT. Amino acid sequence: CATSRASGGALDTQYF.

The chain recombines TRBV5-1 with TRBJ1-3, with 7 nucleotides matching TRBD1. CDR1 SGHRS and CDR2 YFSETQ come from the germline V gene. There are 17 residues in the CDR3. V was pared by 0 bases and J by 0 bases, with 6 bases of the junction left unmatched. The CDR3 is CASSLDGRGTSGNTIYF. CDR3 nucleotide sequence: TGCGCCAGCAGCTTGGATGGCAGGGGGACCTCTGGAAACACCATATATTTT. Filled out from reference TRBV5-1 and TRBJ1-3, the complete variable domain reads KAGVTQTPRYLIKTRGQQVTLSCSPISGHRSVSWYQQTPGQGLQFLFEYFSETQRNKGNFPGRFSGRQFSNSRSEMNVSTLELGDSALYLCASSLDGRGTSGNTIYFGEGSWLTVV.

This chain uses TRBV7-2 with TRBJ1-3; 9 nucleotides align to TRBD1. V trimming: 1 base; J trimming: 7 bases; junction bases outside the gene matches: 5. The germline gives CDR1 SGHTA, CDR2 FQGNSA. The CDR3 spans 15 residues. CDR3 coding DNA: TGTGCCAGCAGCTTAGGTCCCGGGACAGGGAACACCATATATTTT. Its protein is CASSLGPGTGNTIYF.

The chain joins TRBV7-9 to TRBJ2-5; TRBD1 matches 10 bases. The CDR3 length is 15 residues. Germline CDR1 is SEHNR and CDR2 is FQNEAQ (reference sequence). V lost 4 bases, J lost 0 bases, and 2 bases stayed unmatched. The DNA of the CDR3 is TGTGCCAGCAGCTCGGGACAGGGGTACCAAGAGACCCAGTACTTC. Translating gives CASSSGQGYQETQYF.

This clone appeared once. The CDR3 nucleotides read TGTGCCAGCAGTGAGGCGGGGGAGGCAGATACGCAGTATTTT. Its translation: CASSEAGEADTQYF. The rearrangement joins TRBV25-1 to TRBJ2-3; 7 nucleotides match TRBD2. Trimming removed 3 bases from V and 4 bases from J; junction bases left unmatched: 4. The CDR3 consists of 14 residues. Germline loops: CDR1 MGHDK, CDR2 SYGVNS.

V is TRBV7-2 and J is TRBJ1-1; D call uncertain. V was trimmed by 2 bases and J by 2 bases, leaving 15 bases between them. This CDR3 is 16 amino acids long. The germline gives CDR1 SGHTA, CDR2 FQGNSA. The CDR3 bases are TGTGCCAGCAGCTTATTTTTATGGGGAGGAAACACTGAAGCTTTCTTT. Its protein product is CASSLFLWGGNTEAFF. The complete variable domain, with remaining parts taken from reference TRBV7-2 and TRBJ1-1, reads GAGVSQSPSNKVTEKGKDVELRCDPISGHTALYWYRQSLGQGLEFLIYFQGNSAPDKSGLPSDRFSAERTGGSVSTLTIQRTQQEDSAVYLCASSLFLWGGNTEAFFGQGTRLTVV.

This clone was seen repeatedly, ten times or more. The rearrangement joins TRBV14 to TRBJ1-1, with TRBD1 identical over 8 bases. The CDR3 covers 20 residues. Looked up from germline, CDR1 is SGHDN and CDR2 is FVKESK. The trim removed 5 bases at V and 3 bases at J, leaving 23 bases unmatched. The CDR3 DNA reads as TGTGCCAGCAGCGTACGGACAGGGTTCGATCCTGAGGGTATGGACACTGAAGCTTTCTTT. This gives the protein CASSVRTGFDPEGMDTEAFF. The whole variable domain, filled in from reference TRBV14 and TRBJ1-1, reads EAGVTQFPSHSVIEKGQTVTLRCDPISGHDNLYWYRRVMGKEIKFLLHFVKESKQDESGMPNNRFLAERTGGTYSTLKVQPAELEDSGVYFCASSVRTGFDPEGMDTEAFFGQGTRLTVV.